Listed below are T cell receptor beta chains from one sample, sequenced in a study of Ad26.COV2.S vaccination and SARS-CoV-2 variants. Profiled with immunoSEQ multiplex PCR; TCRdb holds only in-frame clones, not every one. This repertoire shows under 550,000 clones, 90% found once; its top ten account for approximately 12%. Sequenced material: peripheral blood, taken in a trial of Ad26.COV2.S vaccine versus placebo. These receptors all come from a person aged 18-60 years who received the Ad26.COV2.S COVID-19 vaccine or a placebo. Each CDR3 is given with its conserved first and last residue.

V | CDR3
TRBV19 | CASSQGAITYQPQHF
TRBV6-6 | CASRTGQGYNEQFF
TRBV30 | CATIRNNEQFF
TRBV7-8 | CASSLPGGAEAFF
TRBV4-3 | CASSPRDSSYEQYF
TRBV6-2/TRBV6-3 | CASSQGQPQHF
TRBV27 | CASSRMDGYEQYF
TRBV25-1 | CASSEYQGSNEKLFF
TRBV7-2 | CASSFRPGGDQPQHF
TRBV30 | CAWTPSGNQPQHF
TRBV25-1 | CASSERMVVAEDYEQYF
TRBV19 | CASSPSRRAQYF
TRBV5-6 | CASRGRIYGYTF
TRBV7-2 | CASETPGLAPPGTYEQYF
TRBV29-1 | CSVETGAEQFF
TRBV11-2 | CASSLEIGLGGTIRNTIYF
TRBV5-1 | CASSLEFPGSSYEQYF
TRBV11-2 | CASSQNENSPLHF
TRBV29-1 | CSVVLADSYEQYF
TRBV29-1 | CSVCGGTPYNEQFF
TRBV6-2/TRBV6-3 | CASSQPGTLMHF
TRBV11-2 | CASSGGVTDTQYF
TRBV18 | CASSPRGLKETQYF
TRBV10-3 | CATNPGQGGTDTQYF
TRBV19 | CASKPQGTPNQPQHF
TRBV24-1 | CATSDDWTDYGYTF
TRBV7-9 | CASSLEVHGYTF
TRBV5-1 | CASSLSSVTSGRFNEQFF
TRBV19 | CASSIPGGVAGSDTQYF
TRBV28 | CASSFRGSGAFF
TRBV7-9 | CASSLETGETQYF
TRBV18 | CASSPVSRTGELFF
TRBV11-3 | CASSLQAGPNNEQFF
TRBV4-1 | CASSQSGDEQFF
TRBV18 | CASSPEGGQETQYF
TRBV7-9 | CASSASGGLRSYEQYF
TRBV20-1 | CSALLESEQYF
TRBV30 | CAWSVTALYQETQYF
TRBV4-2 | CASSQDRLAVNEQFF
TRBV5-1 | CASSPPGTSGSETQYF
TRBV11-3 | CASSVTGGGAYNEQFF
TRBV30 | CAWTLRAVNTEAFF
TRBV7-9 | CASSIGQEELDTQYF
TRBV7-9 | CASSRGLAGDSDTQYF
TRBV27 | CASSFGTGTYEQYF
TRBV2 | CASSAGNEQFF
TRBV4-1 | CASSQGITEAFF
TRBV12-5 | CASGLVQGSGALGSYGYTF
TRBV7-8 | CASSSFDRRYYNEQFF
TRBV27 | CASGTGLSNQPQHF
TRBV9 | CASSVDKSLGLYGYTF
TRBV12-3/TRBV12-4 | CASSLLGETQYF
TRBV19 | CASIISVGGGNEQFF
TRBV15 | CATSREGPRYETQYF